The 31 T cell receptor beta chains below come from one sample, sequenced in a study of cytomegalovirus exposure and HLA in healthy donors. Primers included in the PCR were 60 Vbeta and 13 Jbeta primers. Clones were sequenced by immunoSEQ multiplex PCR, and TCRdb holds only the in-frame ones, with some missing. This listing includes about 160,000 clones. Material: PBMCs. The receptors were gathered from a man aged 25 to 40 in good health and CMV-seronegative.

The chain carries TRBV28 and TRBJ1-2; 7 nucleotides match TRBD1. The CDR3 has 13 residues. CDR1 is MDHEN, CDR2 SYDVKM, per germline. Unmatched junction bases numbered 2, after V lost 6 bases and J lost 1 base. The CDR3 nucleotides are TGTGCCAGCAGCAGGGACAGTAACTATGGCTACACCTTC. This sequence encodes CASSRDSNYGYTF.

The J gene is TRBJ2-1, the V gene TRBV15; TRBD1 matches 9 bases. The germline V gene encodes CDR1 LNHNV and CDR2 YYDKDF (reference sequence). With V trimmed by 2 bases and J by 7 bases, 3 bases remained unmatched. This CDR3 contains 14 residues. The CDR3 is CATSRTGGKNEQFF. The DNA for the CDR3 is TGTGCCACCAGCAGAACAGGGGGCAAAAATGAGCAGTTCTTC.

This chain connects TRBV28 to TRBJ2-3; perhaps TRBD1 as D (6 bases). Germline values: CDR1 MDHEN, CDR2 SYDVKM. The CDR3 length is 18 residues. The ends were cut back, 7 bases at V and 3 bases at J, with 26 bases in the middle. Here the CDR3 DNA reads TGTGCCAGCACTCAAAGAGGGTCAGGGGCCAGCGCGACAGATACGCAGTATTTT. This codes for CASTQRGSGASATDTQYF.

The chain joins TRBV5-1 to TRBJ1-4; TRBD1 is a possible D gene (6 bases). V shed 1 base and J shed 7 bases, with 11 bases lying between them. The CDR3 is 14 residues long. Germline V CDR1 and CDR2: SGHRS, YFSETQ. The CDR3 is CASSLSQGSEKLFF. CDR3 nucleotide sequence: TGCGCCAGCAGCTTGTCCCAGGGGTCTGAAAAACTGTTTTTT.

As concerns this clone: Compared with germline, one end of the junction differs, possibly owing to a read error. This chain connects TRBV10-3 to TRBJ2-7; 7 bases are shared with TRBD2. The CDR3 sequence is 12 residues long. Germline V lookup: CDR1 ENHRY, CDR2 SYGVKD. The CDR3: CATSLREGVEYF. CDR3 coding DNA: TGTGCCACCAGTCTTAGGGAGGGCGTAGAGTACTTC.

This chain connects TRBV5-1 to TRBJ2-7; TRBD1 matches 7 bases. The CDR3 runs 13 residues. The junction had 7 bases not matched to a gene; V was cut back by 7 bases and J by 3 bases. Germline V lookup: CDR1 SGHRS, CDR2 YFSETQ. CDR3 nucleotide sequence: TGCGCCAGCTCTAAGACAGGGTACTACGAGCAGTACTTC. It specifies CASSKTGYYEQYF.

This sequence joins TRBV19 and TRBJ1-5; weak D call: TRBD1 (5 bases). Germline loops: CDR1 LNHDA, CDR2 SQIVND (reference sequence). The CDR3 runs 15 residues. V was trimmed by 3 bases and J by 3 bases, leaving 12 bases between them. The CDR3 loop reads CASSIRVPNNQPQHF. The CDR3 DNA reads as TGTGCCAGTAGTATCAGGGTACCAAACAATCAGCCCCAGCATTTT.

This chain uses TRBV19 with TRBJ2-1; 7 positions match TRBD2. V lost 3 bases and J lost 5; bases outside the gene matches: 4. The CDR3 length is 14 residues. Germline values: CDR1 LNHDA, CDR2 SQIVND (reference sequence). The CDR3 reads CASSIASGDNEQFF. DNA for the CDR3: TGTGCCAGTAGTATTGCTAGCGGCGACAATGAGCAGTTCTTC. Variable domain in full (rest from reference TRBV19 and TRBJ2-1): DGGITQSPKYLFRKEGQNVTLSCEQNLNHDAMYWYRQDPGQGLRLIYYSQIVNDFQKGDIAEGYSVSREKKESFPLTVTSAQKNPTAFYLCASSIASGDNEQFFGPGTRLTVL.

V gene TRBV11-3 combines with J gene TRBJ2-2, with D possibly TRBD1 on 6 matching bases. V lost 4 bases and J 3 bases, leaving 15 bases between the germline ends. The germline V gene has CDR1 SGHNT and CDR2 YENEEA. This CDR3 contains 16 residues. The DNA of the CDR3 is TGTGCCAGCAGCTCCTTTCCGGGACATTACACCGGGGAGCTGTTTTTT. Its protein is CASSSFPGHYTGELFF.

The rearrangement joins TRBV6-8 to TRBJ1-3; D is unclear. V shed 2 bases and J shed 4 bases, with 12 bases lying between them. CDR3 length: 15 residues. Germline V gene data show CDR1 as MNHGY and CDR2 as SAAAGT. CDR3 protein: CASSYRTQEGNTIYF. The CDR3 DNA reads TGTGCCAGCAGTTACAGGACTCAAGAAGGAAACACCATATATTTT.

CDR3 residues: CASSFSGGGTEAFF. CDR3 DNA: TGTGCCAGCAGTTTTTCCGGGGGAGGGACTGAAGCTTTCTTT. The gene calls are TRBV27 and TRBJ1-1, with D perhaps TRBD1 (5 bases). With 3 bases removed from V and 5 bases from J, the gap between germline ends came to 13 bases. The CDR3 sequence is 14 residues long. The germline V gene encodes CDR1 MNHEY and CDR2 SMNVEV (reference sequence).

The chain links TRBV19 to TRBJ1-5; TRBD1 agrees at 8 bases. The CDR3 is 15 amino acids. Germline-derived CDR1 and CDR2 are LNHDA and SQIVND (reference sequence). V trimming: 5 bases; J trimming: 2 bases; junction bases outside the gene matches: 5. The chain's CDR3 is CASSLQGAGNQPQHF. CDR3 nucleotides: TGTGCCAGTAGTCTCCAGGGGGCAGGCAATCAGCCCCAGCATTTT.

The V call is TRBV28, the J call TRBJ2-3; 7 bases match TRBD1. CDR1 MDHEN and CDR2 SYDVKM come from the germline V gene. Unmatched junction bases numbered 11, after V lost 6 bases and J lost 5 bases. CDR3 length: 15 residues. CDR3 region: CASSSVSRGLDTQYF. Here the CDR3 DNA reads TGTGCCAGCAGCTCCGTGAGTAGGGGGCTAGATACGCAGTATTTT.

The CDR3 region is CASSYSSGSGTDTQYF. CDR3 nucleotide sequence: TGTGCCAGCAGTTACTCTAGCGGGAGTGGCACAGATACGCAGTATTTT. This chain links TRBV6-5 with TRBJ2-3; TRBD2 matches at 9 bases. V shed 0 bases and J 1 base; nucleotides not matched to a gene: 2. The CDR3 has 16 residues. Germline values: CDR1 MNHEY, CDR2 SVGAGI.

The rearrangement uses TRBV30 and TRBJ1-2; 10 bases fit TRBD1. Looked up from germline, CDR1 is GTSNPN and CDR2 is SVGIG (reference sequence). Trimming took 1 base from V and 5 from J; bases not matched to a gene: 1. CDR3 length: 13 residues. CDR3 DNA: TGTGCCTGGAGTGGACAGGGGGCTTATGGCTACACCTTC. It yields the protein CAWSGQGAYGYTF.

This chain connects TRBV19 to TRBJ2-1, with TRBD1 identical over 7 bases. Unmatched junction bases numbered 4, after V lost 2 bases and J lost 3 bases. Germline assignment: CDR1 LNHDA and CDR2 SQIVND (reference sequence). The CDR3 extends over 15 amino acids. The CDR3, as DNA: TGTGCCAGTAGTATATTGACAGGGAACTACAATGAGCAGTTCTTC. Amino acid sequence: CASSILTGNYNEQFF.

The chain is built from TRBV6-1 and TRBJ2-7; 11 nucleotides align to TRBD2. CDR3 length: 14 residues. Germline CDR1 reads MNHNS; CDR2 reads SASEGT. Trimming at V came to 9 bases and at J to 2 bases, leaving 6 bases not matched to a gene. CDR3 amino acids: CASLTSGNPYEQYF. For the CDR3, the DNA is TGTGCCAGTTTGACTAGCGGGAACCCCTACGAGCAGTACTTC.

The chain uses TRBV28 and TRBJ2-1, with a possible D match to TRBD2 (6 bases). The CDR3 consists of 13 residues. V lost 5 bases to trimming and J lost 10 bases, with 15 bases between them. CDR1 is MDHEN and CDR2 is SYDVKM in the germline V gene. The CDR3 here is CASSRWDSEEQFF. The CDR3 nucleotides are TGTGCCAGCAGTCGCTGGGACTCAGAGGAGCAGTTCTTC.

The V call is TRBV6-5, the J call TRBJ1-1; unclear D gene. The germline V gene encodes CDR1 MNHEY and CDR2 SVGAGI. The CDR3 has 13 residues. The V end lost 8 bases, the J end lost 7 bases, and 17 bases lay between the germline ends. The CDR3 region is CASFLGPQGEAFF. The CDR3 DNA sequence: TGTGCCAGCTTCCTAGGCCCCCAAGGTGAAGCTTTCTTT.

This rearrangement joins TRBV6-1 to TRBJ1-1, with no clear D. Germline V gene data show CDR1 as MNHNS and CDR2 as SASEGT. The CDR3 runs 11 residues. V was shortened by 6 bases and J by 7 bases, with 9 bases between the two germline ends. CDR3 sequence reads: CASSGDFEAFF. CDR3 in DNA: TGTGCCAGCAGCGGGGATTTTGAAGCTTTCTTT.

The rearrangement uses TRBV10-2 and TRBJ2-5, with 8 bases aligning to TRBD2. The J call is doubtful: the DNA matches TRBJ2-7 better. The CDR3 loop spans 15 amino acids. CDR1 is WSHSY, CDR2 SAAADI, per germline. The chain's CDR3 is CASRTPTSAAYEQYF. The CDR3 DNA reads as TGCGCCAGCAGAACGCCGACTAGCGCCGCCTACGAGCAGTACTTC.

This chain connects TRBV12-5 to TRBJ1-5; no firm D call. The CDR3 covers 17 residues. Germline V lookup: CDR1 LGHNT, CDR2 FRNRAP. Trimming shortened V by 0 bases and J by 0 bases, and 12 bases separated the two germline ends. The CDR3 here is CASGLVLTEYSNQPQHF. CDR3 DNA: TGTGCTAGTGGTTTGGTACTCACAGAATATAGCAATCAGCCCCAGCATTTT.

CDR3 residues: CASSLQGASLETQYF. DNA for the CDR3: TGCGCCAGCAGCCTACAGGGGGCGAGTCTAGAGACCCAGTACTTC. This rearrangement joins TRBV5-1 to TRBJ2-5; 9 bases align to TRBD1. V was clipped by 4 bases and J by 4 bases; unmatched bases: 8. Germline-derived CDR1 and CDR2 are SGHRS and YFSETQ. The CDR3 is 15 amino acids.

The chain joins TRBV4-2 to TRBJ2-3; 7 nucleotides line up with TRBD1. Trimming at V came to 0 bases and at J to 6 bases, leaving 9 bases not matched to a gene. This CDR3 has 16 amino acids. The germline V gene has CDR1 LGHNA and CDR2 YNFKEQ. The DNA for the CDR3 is TGTGCCAGCAGCCAAGAGTGGCAGGGGGTGATGGATACGCAGTATTTT. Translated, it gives CASSQEWQGVMDTQYF.

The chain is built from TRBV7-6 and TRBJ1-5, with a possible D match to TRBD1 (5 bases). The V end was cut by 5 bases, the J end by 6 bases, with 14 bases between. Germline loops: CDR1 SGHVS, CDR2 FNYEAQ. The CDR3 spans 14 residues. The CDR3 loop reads CASSPAAGFQPQHF. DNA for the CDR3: TGTGCCAGCAGCCCGGCCGCAGGGTTTCAGCCCCAGCATTTT.

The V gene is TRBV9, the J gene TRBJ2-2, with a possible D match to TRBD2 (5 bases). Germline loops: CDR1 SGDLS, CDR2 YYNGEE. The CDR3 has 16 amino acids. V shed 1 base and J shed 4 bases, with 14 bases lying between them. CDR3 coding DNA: TGTGCCAGCAGCGTATGGCAGGCCGGAGGCACCGGGGAGCTGTTTTTT. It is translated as CASSVWQAGGTGELFF.

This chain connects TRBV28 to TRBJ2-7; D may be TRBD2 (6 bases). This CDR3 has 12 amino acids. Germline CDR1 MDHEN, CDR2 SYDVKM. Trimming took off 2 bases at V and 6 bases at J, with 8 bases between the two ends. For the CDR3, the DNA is TGTGCCAGCAGTTTACTAGCGCGCGAGCAGTACTTC. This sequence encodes CASSLLAREQYF.

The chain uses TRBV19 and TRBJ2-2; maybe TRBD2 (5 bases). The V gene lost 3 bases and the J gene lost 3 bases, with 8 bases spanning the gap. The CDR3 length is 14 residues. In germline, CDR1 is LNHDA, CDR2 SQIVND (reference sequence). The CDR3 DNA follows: TGTGCCAGTAGTATCGTGGAGGACACCGGGGAGCTGTTTTTT. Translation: CASSIVEDTGELFF.

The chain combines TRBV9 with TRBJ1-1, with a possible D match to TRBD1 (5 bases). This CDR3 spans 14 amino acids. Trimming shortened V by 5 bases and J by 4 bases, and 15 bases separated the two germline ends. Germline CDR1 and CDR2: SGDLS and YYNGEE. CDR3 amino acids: CASRIAGGGTEAFF. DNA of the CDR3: TGTGCCAGCAGGATTGCGGGGGGGGGCACTGAAGCTTTCTTT.

The CDR3 reads CASSPRQNTEAFF. DNA of the CDR3: TGTGCCAGCAGCCCAAGACAGAACACTGAAGCTTTCTTT. The gene calls are TRBV5-8 and TRBJ1-1; D not resolved. The V gene's germline CDR1 is SGHTS and CDR2 YDEGEE. Trimming cost V 4 bases and J 1 base, with 8 bases left between them. The CDR3 runs 13 residues. The whole variable domain, remainder taken from reference TRBV5-8 and TRBJ1-1, is EAGVTQSPTHLIKTRGQQATLRCSPISGHTSVYWYQQALGLGLQFLLWYDEGEERNRGNFPPRFSGRQFPNYSSELNVNALELEDSALYLCASSPRQNTEAFFGQGTRLTVV.

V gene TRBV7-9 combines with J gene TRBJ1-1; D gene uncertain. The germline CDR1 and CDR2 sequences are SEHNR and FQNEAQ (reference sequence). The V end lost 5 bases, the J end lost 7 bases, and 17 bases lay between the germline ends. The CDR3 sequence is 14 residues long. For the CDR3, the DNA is TGTGCCAGCAGCGAACCAGAGATGAGGGTTGAAGCTTTCTTT. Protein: CASSEPEMRVEAFF. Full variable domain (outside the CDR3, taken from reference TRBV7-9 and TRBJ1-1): DTGVSQNPRHKITKRGQNVTFRCDPISEHNRLYWYRQTLGQGPEFLTYFQNEAQLEKSRLLSDRFSAERPKGSFSTLEIQRTEQGDSAMYLCASSEPEMRVEAFFGQGTRLTVV.